Shown below are 14 T cell receptor beta chains from a single sample sequenced in a study of blood T cell repertoires in COVID-19. The repertoire was sequenced with immunoSEQ multiplex PCR; TCRdb's copy has only in-frame clones and lacks some. The table lists 650,000 to 800,000 clones, about 90% of them singletons. The material sequenced was peripheral blood. The receptors were sampled from a young woman with acute or convalescent COVID-19.

This chain joins TRBV12-3 or TRBV12-4 and TRBJ2-2, with D unclear. The ends were cut back, 5 bases at V and 7 bases at J, with 11 bases in the middle. This CDR3 is 13 amino acids long. The CDR3 is CASSPSFNGELFF. CDR3 bases: TGTGCCAGCAGTCCCTCTTTTAACGGGGAGCTGTTTTTT.

CDR3 coding DNA: TGTGCCAGCAGTTCCACCACTTACACCGGGGAGCTGTTTTTT. It yields the protein CASSSTTYTGELFF. This chain links TRBV6-5 with TRBJ2-2, with D unresolved. Germline CDR1 and CDR2: MNHEY and SVGAGI. CDR3 length equals 14 residues. Trimming removed 4 bases at V and 3 bases at J, with 9 bases between.

The gene calls are TRBV30 and TRBJ1-6; D call uncertain. V was clipped by 0 bases and J by 9 bases, with 3 bases between them. Germline V lookup: CDR1 GTSNPN, CDR2 SVGIG (reference sequence). This CDR3 contains 11 residues. CDR3 residues: CAWSVLSPLHF. CDR3 in DNA: TGTGCCTGGAGTGTACTTTCACCCCTCCACTTT.

The chain uses TRBV15 and TRBJ1-3; D is unclear. Trimming took 0 bases from V and 0 from J, leaving 9 bases between them. The CDR3 spans 16 residues. Germline CDR1 LNHNV, CDR2 YYDKDF (reference sequence). This CDR3 is CATSRESRYSGNTIYF. As DNA, the CDR3 is TGTGCCACCAGCAGAGAAAGCAGGTACTCTGGAAACACCATATATTTT.

The chain links TRBV12-3 or TRBV12-4 to TRBJ1-4; D ambiguous. The CDR3 totals 13 residues. V shed 7 bases and J shed 4 bases, with 10 bases lying between them. CDR3 region: CASTRQFNEKLFF. The CDR3 nucleotides read TGTGCCAGCACCCGTCAGTTTAATGAAAAACTGTTTTTT.

The chain carries TRBV27 and TRBJ1-2; D is perhaps TRBD1 (6 bases). CDR1 and CDR2 (germline): MNHEY, SMNVEV (reference sequence). The CDR3 sequence is 14 residues long. The germline V and J ends were trimmed by 6 bases and 3 bases, with 14 bases remaining between them. CDR3 protein: CASRLAGADYGYTF. CDR3 coding DNA: TGTGCCAGCAGACTCGCAGGGGCGGACTATGGCTACACCTTC.

This clone occurred once. The chain couples TRBV4-3 to TRBJ1-1, with D possibly TRBD1 on 6 matching bases. Trimming cost V 0 bases and J 0 bases, with 8 bases left between them. CDR1 is LGHNA, CDR2 YSLEER, per germline. The CDR3 runs to 15 residues. Written as DNA, the CDR3 is TGCGCCAGCAGCCAAGAGGGGGACATGAACACTGAAGCTTTCTTT. It is translated as CASSQEGDMNTEAFF.

This clone was detected once. The CDR3 DNA is TGTGCCAGCAGCTCGGACGGCGGGTTCACAGATACGCAGTATTTT. It translates to CASSSDGGFTDTQYF. This chain joins TRBV7-2 and TRBJ2-3; tentatively, D is TRBD2 (5 bases). The germline gives CDR1 SGHTA, CDR2 FQGNSA. The CDR3 contains 15 residues. Trimming took 4 bases from V and 2 from J, leaving 13 bases between them.

The chain couples TRBV2 to TRBJ2-7; D call uncertain. V lost 3 bases and J 3 bases, leaving 9 bases between the germline ends. This CDR3 spans 13 amino acids. CDR1 and CDR2 (germline): SNHLY, FYNNEI. The CDR3 sequence is CASSEGVNYEQYF. The CDR3 nucleotides read TGTGCCAGCAGTGAGGGCGTCAACTACGAGCAGTACTTC.

The chain couples TRBV9 to TRBJ1-1; 7 nucleotides agree with TRBD1. Germline CDR1 is SGDLS and CDR2 is YYNGEE. The CDR3 is 17 amino acids. V shed 0 bases and J 0 bases; nucleotides not matched to a gene: 8. CDR3 DNA sequence: TGTGCCAGCAGCGTAGAGGGGTCCGGGACAGTGAACACTGAAGCTTTCTTT. It specifies CASSVEGSGTVNTEAFF.

This clone has more than one count but fewer than ten. The chain is built from TRBV14 and TRBJ1-6; TRBD1 might be the D (6 bases). Trimming pared 2 bases from V and 7 bases from J, leaving 12 bases between. CDR1 and CDR2 from the germline V gene are SGHDN and FVKESK. This CDR3 contains 15 residues. As DNA, the CDR3 is TGTGCCAGCAGCCAATTTACAGGGCCGAATTCACCCCTCCACTTT. Protein: CASSQFTGPNSPLHF.

The chain couples TRBV19 to TRBJ2-1, with D possibly being TRBD1 (6 bases). The CDR3 contains 17 residues. CDR1 and CDR2 from the germline V gene are LNHDA and SQIVND (reference sequence). Trimming shortened V by 4 bases and J by 6 bases, and 22 bases separated the two germline ends. The CDR3 DNA reads as TGTGCCAGTAGTACTCTAGACAGGACCGTAGCCGTCAATGAGCAGTTCTTC. It yields the protein CASSTLDRTVAVNEQFF.

The chain joins TRBV7-2 to TRBJ1-3; no reliable D call. This CDR3 has 16 amino acids. Looked up from germline, CDR1 is SGHTA and CDR2 is FQGNSA. Trimming took off 1 base at V and 0 bases at J, with 10 bases between the two ends. DNA of the CDR3: TGTGCCAGCAGCTTAGGTGGCAGAAACTCTGGAAACACCATATATTTT. This gives the protein CASSLGGRNSGNTIYF.

The chain carries TRBV7-9 and TRBJ1-1; D is unclear. The V end was cut by 7 bases, the J end by 4 bases, with 16 bases between. Germline V gene sequence: CDR1 SEHNR, CDR2 FQNEAQ (reference sequence). There are 14 residues in the CDR3. The chain's CDR3 is CASTPPRESTEAFF. CDR3 in DNA: TGTGCCAGCACCCCCCCGAGGGAGAGCACTGAAGCTTTCTTT.